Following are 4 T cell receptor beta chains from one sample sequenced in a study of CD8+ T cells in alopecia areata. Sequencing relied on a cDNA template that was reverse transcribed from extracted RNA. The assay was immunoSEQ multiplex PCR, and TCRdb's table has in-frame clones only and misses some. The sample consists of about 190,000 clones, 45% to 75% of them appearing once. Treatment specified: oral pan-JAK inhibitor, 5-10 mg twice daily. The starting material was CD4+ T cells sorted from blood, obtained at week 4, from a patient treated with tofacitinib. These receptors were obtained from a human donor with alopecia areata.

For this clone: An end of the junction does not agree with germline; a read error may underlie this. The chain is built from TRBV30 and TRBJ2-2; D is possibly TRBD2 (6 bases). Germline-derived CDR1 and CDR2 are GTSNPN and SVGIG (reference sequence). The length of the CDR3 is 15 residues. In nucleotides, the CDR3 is TGTGCCTCGAGTACCCCGGGACTTCGGGGGGGGGAGCTGTTTTTT. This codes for CASSTPGLRGGELFF.

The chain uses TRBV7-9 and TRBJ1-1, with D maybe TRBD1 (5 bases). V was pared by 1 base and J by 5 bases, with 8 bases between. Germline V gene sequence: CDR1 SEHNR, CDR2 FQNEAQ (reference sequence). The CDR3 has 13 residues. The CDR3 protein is CASSLGGRTEAFF. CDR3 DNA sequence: TGTGCCAGCAGCTTAGGGGGCAGGACTGAAGCTTTCTTT.

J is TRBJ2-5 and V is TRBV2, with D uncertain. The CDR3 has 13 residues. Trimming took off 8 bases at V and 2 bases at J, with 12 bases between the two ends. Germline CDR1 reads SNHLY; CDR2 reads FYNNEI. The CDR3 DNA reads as TGTGCCAGCTGTTGGTCCGCACAAGAGACCCAGTACTTC. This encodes CASCWSAQETQYF.

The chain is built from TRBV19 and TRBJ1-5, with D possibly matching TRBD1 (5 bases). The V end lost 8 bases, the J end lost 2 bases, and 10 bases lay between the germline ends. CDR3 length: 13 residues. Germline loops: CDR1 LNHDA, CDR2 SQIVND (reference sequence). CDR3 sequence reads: CASADRRNQPQHF. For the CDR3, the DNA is TGTGCCAGTGCTGACAGACGCAATCAGCCCCAGCATTTT.